This TCR beta chain was captured in a study of CD8 T cells in Susac syndrome. This CDR3 has 13 amino acids. CDR1 and CDR2 from the germline V gene are SGHAT and FQNNGV. Trimming took off 3 bases at V and 10 bases at J, with 13 bases between the two ends. cDNA came from roughly 0.53 to 1 ug RNA primed by random hexamers. Each CDR3 protein gets one entry after TCRdb re-called the immunoSEQ multiplex PCR reads with MiXCR. The repertoire holds roughly 150,000 distinct CDR3 sequences, roughly 96% seen once, with over 0.12% in the top ten. Sequencing used CD8+ T cells from PBMCs. This receptor was obtained from a human donor with multiple sclerosis. This chain links TRBV11-2 with TRBJ2-1; D possibly corresponds to TRBD2 (7 bases). Written as DNA, the CDR3 is TGTGCCAGCAGCTTTTCGGGGGGCCGAGAGCAGTTCTTC. It encodes CASSFSGGREQFF.